This entry lists 8 T cell receptor beta chains sequenced from one sample in a study of blood T cell repertoires in COVID-19. Libraries were prepared by immunoSEQ multiplex PCR; TCRdb keeps only in-frame clonotypes and omits some of them. Altogether about 47,000 clones are present, around 83% being singletons, with the ten largest covering roughly 14%. The sequenced sample consisted of peripheral blood. These receptors came from a human donor with acute or convalescent COVID-19. The donor label of this sample is uncertain.

The chain employs TRBV4-1 and TRBJ1-1; D perhaps matches TRBD1 (6 bases). The germline gives CDR1 MGHRA, CDR2 YSYEKL. V was trimmed by 5 bases and J by 1 base, leaving 17 bases between them. This CDR3 region has 16 residues. Written as DNA, the CDR3 is TGCGCCAGCAGCTTTTCCCTGACAGGACAGAACACTGAAGCTTTCTTT. Protein product: CASSFSLTGQNTEAFF.

The V call is TRBV7-9, the J call TRBJ2-1; TRBD2 aligns across 11 bases. Germline V gene sequence: CDR1 SEHNR, CDR2 FQNEAQ (reference sequence). After removal of 11 bases from V and 9 bases from J, the junction contained 6 bases not matched to a gene. There are 12 residues in the CDR3. CDR3 in amino acids: CAATSGRREQFF. Written as DNA, the CDR3 is TGTGCCGCTACTAGCGGGAGACGTGAGCAGTTCTTC.

This clone appeared a single time. J is TRBJ1-6 and V is TRBV21-1; the D call TRBD1 from the table was never checked on the DNA. TRBV21-1 is a known pseudogene. The CDR3 loop spans 17 amino acids. The CDR3 sequence: CASSRTGQGTYNSPLHF. The CDR3 nucleotides are TGTGCCAGCAGCAGAACCGGACAGGGGACTTATAATTCACCCCTCCACTTT.

The rearrangement links TRBV27 to TRBJ1-1, with 7 bases matching TRBD1. Germline loops: CDR1 MNHEY, CDR2 SMNVEV (reference sequence). The junction had 6 bases not matched to a gene; V was cut back by 5 bases and J by 0 bases. This CDR3 spans 15 amino acids. CDR3 sequence reads: CASSPLDRMNTEAFF. The DNA for the CDR3 is TGTGCCAGCAGTCCCCTGGACAGGATGAACACTGAAGCTTTCTTT.

This clone was recorded once. The chain has TRBV15 and TRBJ1-6; D may be TRBD1 (5 bases). Per the germline V gene, CDR1 is LNHNV and CDR2 is YYDKDF (reference sequence). V was trimmed by 0 bases and J by 7 bases, leaving 13 bases between them. The CDR3 extends over 16 amino acids. The CDR3, as DNA: TGTGCCACCAGCAGAGAGGTCCGGAGGGGCAATTCACCCCTCCACTTT. Amino acid sequence: CATSREVRRGNSPLHF. Variable domain in full (rest from reference TRBV15 and TRBJ1-6): DAMVIQNPRYQVTQFGKPVTLSCSQTLNHNVMYWYQQKSSQAPKLLFHYYDKDFNNEADTPDNFQSRRPNTSFCFLDIRSPGLGDTAMYLCATSREVRRGNSPLHFGNGTRLTVT.

V gene TRBV5-4 combines with J gene TRBJ2-7; 9 bases are shared with TRBD1. CDR3 length: 13 residues. Per the germline V gene, CDR1 is SGHNT and CDR2 is YYREEE (reference sequence). The V segment lost 4 bases and the J segment 3 bases; nucleotides outside the gene matches: 2. The CDR3 loop is CASSAGQGYEQYF. The CDR3 region has the DNA TGTGCCAGCAGCGCGGGACAGGGCTACGAGCAGTACTTC.

This chain joins TRBV29-1 and TRBJ2-7, with D unresolved. The CDR3 runs to 12 residues. Germline CDR1 and CDR2: SQVTM and ANQGSEA. Trimming left V 1 base short and J 2 bases short, with 6 bases between. For the CDR3, the DNA is TGCAGCGTTGAAGTAACTACCTACGAGCAGTACTTC. Residues: CSVEVTTYEQYF.

The chain employs TRBV15 and TRBJ1-6; D is uncertain. CDR3 size: 12 residues. The V end was cut by 5 bases, the J end by 7 bases, with 6 bases between. Germline CDR1 LNHNV, CDR2 YYDKDF (reference sequence). The CDR3 DNA sequence: TGTGCCACCAGCCAATTGAATTCACCCCTCCACTTT. Translating gives CATSQLNSPLHF.